The 10 T cell receptor beta chains given below trace back to one sample, sequenced in a study of graft-versus-host responses after intestinal transplantation. Antigens of these TCRs are unknown. Here immunoSEQ multiplex PCR was the method, and the copy in TCRdb shows in-frame clones only, minus some. The sample has tens of thousands of clones; 75% to 95% are singletons. Sequenced material: unstimulated CD8+ T cells sorted from spleen or lymph node cells, taken before transplant. These receptors came from a human donor who was the organ donor for an intestinal transplant.

The J gene is TRBJ1-1, the V gene TRBV27, with no clear D. V lost 1 base to trimming and J lost 4 bases, with 10 bases between them. The CDR3 length is 14 residues. Germline-derived CDR1 and CDR2 are MNHEY and SMNVEV (reference sequence). The CDR3 protein is CASSLLPGFTEAFF. CDR3 DNA sequence: TGTGCCAGCAGTTTATTGCCCGGGTTCACTGAAGCTTTCTTT.

The CDR3 coding sequence is TGTGCCAGCAGCCATGGAGCCTCAAACACAGATACGCAGTATTTT. It encodes CASSHGASNTDTQYF. This chain links TRBV14 with TRBJ2-3; no clear D gene. The CDR3 is 15 residues long. CDR1 is SGHDN, CDR2 FVKESK, per germline. The ends were cut back, 3 bases at V and 2 bases at J, with 12 bases in the middle. Full variable domain (rest looked up from reference TRBV14 and TRBJ2-3): EAGVTQFPSHSVIEKGQTVTLRCDPISGHDNLYWYRRVMGKEIKFLLHFVKESKQDESGMPNNRFLAERTGGTYSTLKVQPAELEDSGVYFCASSHGASNTDTQYFGPGTRLTVL.

The rearrangement links TRBV27 to TRBJ1-5; weak D call: TRBD1 (5 bases). The CDR3 covers 14 residues. Germline CDR1 reads MNHEY; CDR2 reads SMNVEV (reference sequence). Trimming left V 4 bases short and J 6 bases short, with 13 bases between. This chain's CDR3 is CASSSRDEVQPQHF. CDR3 coding DNA: TGTGCCAGCAGTTCCAGGGATGAGGTTCAGCCCCAGCATTTT.

The rearrangement links TRBV14 to TRBJ2-7, with 8 nucleotides matching TRBD2. The V gene's germline CDR1 is SGHDN and CDR2 FVKESK. Germline trimming cut 2 bases from V and 2 bases from J; bases unmatched to any gene: 11. The CDR3 has 17 residues. The CDR3 reads CASSQKESGRGTYEQYF. The CDR3 nucleotides read TGTGCCAGCAGCCAAAAAGAGAGCGGGAGAGGGACCTACGAGCAGTACTTC.

The sample holds a few counts of this clone. The chain carries TRBV6-1 and TRBJ2-2, with a possible D match to TRBD1 (6 bases). The V gene's germline CDR1 is MNHNS and CDR2 SASEGT. This CDR3 contains 17 residues. Between the trimmed V and J ends, which lost 4 bases and 4 bases, there was a span of 19 bases. CDR3 region: CASSVYTGLSTTGELFF. The CDR3 DNA follows: TGTGCCAGCAGTGTTTACACAGGGTTGTCGACCACCGGGGAGCTGTTTTTT.

V is TRBV5-1 and J is TRBJ2-3, with no clear D. This CDR3 is 14 amino acids long. Trimming took off 7 bases at V and 0 bases at J, with 12 bases between the two ends. CDR1 SGHRS and CDR2 YFSETQ come from the germline V gene. CDR3 sequence: CASGEAASTDTQYF. CDR3 in DNA: TGCGCCAGCGGAGAGGCAGCTAGCACAGATACGCAGTATTTT.

This sequence joins TRBV7-2 and TRBJ2-7; D gene uncertain. CDR1 SGHTA and CDR2 FQGNSA come from the germline V gene. The V gene lost 1 base and the J gene lost 0 bases, with 10 bases spanning the gap. The CDR3 has 15 residues. CDR3: CASSLVAESSYEQYF. CDR3 nucleotide sequence: TGTGCCAGCAGCTTAGTGGCAGAGAGCTCCTACGAGCAGTACTTC.

This clone was seen a handful of times. The V call is TRBV19, the J call TRBJ1-3; D remains ambiguous. The V gene lost 3 bases and the J gene lost 2 bases, with 11 bases spanning the gap. This CDR3 contains 15 residues. The germline V gene encodes CDR1 LNHDA and CDR2 SQIVND (reference sequence). The CDR3 region is CASSIADIPGNTIYF. CDR3 nucleotides: TGTGCCAGTAGTATCGCAGACATCCCTGGAAACACCATATATTTT.

V gene TRBV15 combines with J gene TRBJ1-3; weak D call: TRBD1 (6 bases). The germline V gene encodes CDR1 LNHNV and CDR2 YYDKDF (reference sequence). V gave up 5 bases and J gave up 1 base, with 12 bases separating them. This CDR3 comprises 15 residues. The CDR3 is CATSLWGASGNTIYF. DNA for the CDR3: TGTGCCACCAGCTTGTGGGGGGCGTCTGGAAACACCATATATTTT.

This sequence joins TRBV13 and TRBJ1-1; TRBD1 is a possible D gene (6 bases). The CDR3 covers 17 residues. CDR1 is PRHDT and CDR2 is FYEKMQ in the germline V gene (reference sequence). Trimming shortened V by 6 bases and J by 0 bases, and 20 bases separated the two germline ends. CDR3 residues: CASRPGQIGVMNTEAFF. The CDR3 region has the DNA TGTGCCAGCAGACCAGGACAGATTGGGGTTATGAACACTGAAGCTTTCTTT.